The next 8 T cell receptor beta chains were all read from a single sample in a study of control samples from healthy donors and cancer patients. The repertoire was sequenced with immunoSEQ multiplex PCR; TCRdb's copy has only in-frame clones and lacks some. Of about 100,000 clones in the sample, approximately 80% were seen once. The sequenced sample was blood. The receptors shown here come from a man aged 18 to 29 in good health.

This clone showed up just a few times. The rearrangement joins TRBV7-2 to TRBJ2-3, with D tentatively TRBD1 or TRBD2 (6 bases each). Per germline, CDR1 SGHTA and CDR2 FQGNSA. The CDR3 extends over 16 amino acids. Trimming took off 5 bases at V and 1 base at J, with 16 bases between the two ends. The DNA of the CDR3 is TGTGCCAGCAGCGGGTTCCCAAGGGGGGGCACAGATACGCAGTATTTT. It specifies CASSGFPRGGTDTQYF. The entire variable domain, with the rest obtained from reference TRBV7-2 and TRBJ2-3, is as follows: GAGVSQSPSNKVTEKGKDVELRCDPISGHTALYWYRQSLGQGLEFLIYFQGNSAPDKSGLPSDRFSAERTGGSVSTLTIQRTQQEDSAVYLCASSGFPRGGTDTQYFGPGTRLTVL.

V is TRBV18 and J is TRBJ1-2; D not resolved. Trimming shortened V by 0 bases and J by 7 bases, and 15 bases separated the two germline ends. CDR3 size: 15 residues. CDR1 is KGHSH and CDR2 is LQKENI in the germline V gene. DNA for the CDR3: TGTGCCAGCTCACCACCGAGTCGGCCTTACGGTGGCTACACCTTC. It encodes CASSPPSRPYGGYTF.

A single count supports this clone. The chain couples TRBV29-1 to TRBJ1-1; D is undetermined. In germline, CDR1 is SQVTM, CDR2 ANQGSEA. Trimming pared 0 bases from V and 1 base from J, leaving 9 bases between. The CDR3 consists of 14 residues. Here the CDR3 reads CSVEEARSNTEAFF. CDR3 nucleotide sequence: TGCAGCGTTGAAGAAGCCAGGTCGAACACTGAAGCTTTCTTT.

As regards this clone: Germline and junction disagree at one end, which may indicate a read error. V usage is TRBV5-6 and J usage is TRBJ2-7; D ambiguous. The germline gives CDR1 SGHDT, CDR2 YYEEEE. This CDR3 is 14 amino acids long. The CDR3, as DNA: TGTGCCGGCAGCCCAAACTGGAAGGTCTACGAGCAGTACTTC. Translation gives CAGSPNWKVYEQYF.

This chain links TRBV28 with TRBJ1-1; possibly TRBD1 for D (5 bases). The CDR3 sequence is 15 residues long. Trimming shortened V by 6 bases and J by 4 bases, and 18 bases separated the two germline ends. Per the germline V gene, CDR1 is MDHEN and CDR2 is SYDVKM. As DNA, the CDR3 is TGTGCCAGCAGAACATGGGGCCCTGGAGGCACTGAAGCTTTCTTT. It specifies CASRTWGPGGTEAFF. Using reference TRBV28 and TRBJ1-1 for the parts outside the CDR3, the full variable domain is DVKVTQSSRYLVKRTGEKVFLECVQDMDHENMFWYRQDPGLGLRLIYFSYDVKMKEKGDIPEGYSVSREKKERFSLILESASTNQTSMYLCASRTWGPGGTEAFFGQGTRLTVV.

This clone occurred a few times. The chain recombines TRBV18 with TRBJ2-3, with TRBD1 identical over 8 bases. From germline, CDR1 is KGHSH and CDR2 LQKENI. The CDR3 has 16 amino acids. V was clipped by 6 bases and J by 3 bases; unmatched bases: 11. The CDR3 nucleotides read TGTGCCAGCTCGCTTAATGGACAGGGACAAACAGATACGCAGTATTTT. It is translated as CASSLNGQGQTDTQYF.

To note about this clone: This sample also contains other DNA sequences that code for the same CDR3. The rearrangement links TRBV6-5 to TRBJ1-5, with 7 bases identical to TRBD1. This CDR3 has 12 residues. Germline assignment: CDR1 MNHEY and CDR2 SVGAGI. The junction had 1 base not matched to a gene; V was cut back by 9 bases and J by 2 bases. The CDR3 here is CASGQGNQPQHF. DNA for the CDR3: TGTGCCAGTGGACAGGGCAATCAGCCCCAGCATTTT.

This chain joins TRBV4-2 and TRBJ2-2; TRBD2 aligns across 7 bases. Per the germline V gene, CDR1 is LGHNA and CDR2 is YNFKEQ. V lost 6 bases, J lost 0 bases, and 4 bases stayed unmatched. This CDR3 is 15 amino acids long. The CDR3 protein is CASSGAGANTGELFF. CDR3 nucleotide sequence: TGTGCCAGCAGTGGGGCGGGGGCGAACACCGGGGAGCTGTTTTTT.